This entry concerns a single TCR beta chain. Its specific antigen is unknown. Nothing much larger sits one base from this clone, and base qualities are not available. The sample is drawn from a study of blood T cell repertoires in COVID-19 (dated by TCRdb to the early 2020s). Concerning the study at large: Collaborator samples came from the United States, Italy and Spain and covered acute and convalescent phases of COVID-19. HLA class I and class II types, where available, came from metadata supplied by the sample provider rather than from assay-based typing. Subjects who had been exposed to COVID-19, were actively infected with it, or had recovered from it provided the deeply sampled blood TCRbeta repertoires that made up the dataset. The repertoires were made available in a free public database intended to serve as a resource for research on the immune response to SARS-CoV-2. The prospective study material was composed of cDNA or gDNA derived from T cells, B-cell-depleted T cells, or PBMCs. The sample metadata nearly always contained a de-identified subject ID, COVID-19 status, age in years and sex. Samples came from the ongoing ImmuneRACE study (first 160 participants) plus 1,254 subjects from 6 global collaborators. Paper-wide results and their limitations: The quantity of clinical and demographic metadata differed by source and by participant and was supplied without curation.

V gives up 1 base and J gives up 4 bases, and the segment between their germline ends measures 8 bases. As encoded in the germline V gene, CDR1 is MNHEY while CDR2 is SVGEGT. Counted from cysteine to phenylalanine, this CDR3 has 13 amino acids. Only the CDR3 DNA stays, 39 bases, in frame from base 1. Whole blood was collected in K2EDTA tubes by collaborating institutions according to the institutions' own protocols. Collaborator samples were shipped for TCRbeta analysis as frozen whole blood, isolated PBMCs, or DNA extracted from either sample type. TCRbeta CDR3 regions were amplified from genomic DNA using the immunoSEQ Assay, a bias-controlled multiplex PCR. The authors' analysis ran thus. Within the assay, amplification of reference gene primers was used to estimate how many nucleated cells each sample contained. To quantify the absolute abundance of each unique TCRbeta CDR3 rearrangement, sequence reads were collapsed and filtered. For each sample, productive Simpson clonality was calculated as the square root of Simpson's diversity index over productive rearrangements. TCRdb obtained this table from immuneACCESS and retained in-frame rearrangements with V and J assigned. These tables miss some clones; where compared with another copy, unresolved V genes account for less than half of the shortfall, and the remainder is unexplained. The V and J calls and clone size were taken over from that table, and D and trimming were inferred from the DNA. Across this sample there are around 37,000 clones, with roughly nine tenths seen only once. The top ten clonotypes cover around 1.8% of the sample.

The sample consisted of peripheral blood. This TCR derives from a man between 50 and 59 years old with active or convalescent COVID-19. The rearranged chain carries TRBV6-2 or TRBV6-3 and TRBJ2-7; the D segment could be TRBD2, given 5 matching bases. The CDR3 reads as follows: CASSYFEGYEQYF. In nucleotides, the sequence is TGTGCCAGCAGTTACTTCGAGGGTTACGAGCAGTACTTC.